This entry lists 3 T cell receptor beta chains sequenced from one sample in a study of CD8+CD57+ T cells in acquired aplastic anemia. An expansion of CD8+CD57+ cells by flow cytometry had been shown in patients chosen for sequencing. Using genomic DNA as the template, TCR beta VDJ and CDR3 profiling was carried out. TCRdb independently ran MiXCR on the reads; one entry per CDR3 protein. The table has hundreds of thousands of distinct CDR3 sequences, about a third seen once. Sequenced input: sorted CD4+, CD8+, or CD8+CD57+ T cells (not recorded which) from PBMCs. The receptor set was obtained from a human donor with aplastic anemia.

This chain links TRBV4-2 with TRBJ2-7; D is tentatively TRBD1 or TRBD2 (5 bases each). Deletions cut 3 bases from V and 3 bases from J, with 18 bases between. This CDR3 has 16 residues. CDR1 and CDR2 (germline): LGHNA, YNFKEQ. The CDR3 sequence is CASSQESGTVLYEQYF. The CDR3 nucleotides are TGTGCCAGCAGCCAGGAATCCGGGACGGTTCTCTACGAGCAGTACTTC.

The chain couples TRBV9 to TRBJ1-3; tentatively, D is TRBD1 (5 bases). Per germline, CDR1 SGDLS and CDR2 YYNGEE. Trimming took 3 bases from V and 0 from J, leaving 13 bases between them. The CDR3 extends over 16 amino acids. As DNA, the CDR3 is TGTGCCAGCAGCGGAGGGGACTGGCTCTCTGGAAACACCATATATTTT. This translates into CASSGGDWLSGNTIYF.

This clonotype appeared many times. This chain links TRBV7-2 with TRBJ2-7; perhaps TRBD1 as D (5 bases). This CDR3 contains 15 residues. Germline V CDR1 and CDR2: SGHTA, FQGNSA. Trimming removed 4 bases from V and 3 bases from J, with 16 bases in between. The CDR3 loop reads CASSYTLTRDYEQYF. CDR3 in DNA: TGTGCCAGCAGCTACACTCTCACCAGGGACTACGAGCAGTACTTC.